Listed here are 20 T cell receptor beta chains from one sample, sequenced in a study of shared clonotypes between healthy human individuals. Method: immunoSEQ multiplex PCR; TCRdb's copy keeps in-frame clones and lacks some. In the table there are some 1,400,000 clones, 95% to 97% of which are singletons. The sample consisted of naive CD4+ T cells sorted from blood. Documented subset: CD45RA+ positively selected. The receptor set was obtained from a man aged 30 to 45 in good health.

This clone has just one count. The chain joins TRBV28 to TRBJ2-5; D is tentatively TRBD1 or TRBD2 (5 bases each). CDR1 and CDR2 from the germline V gene are MDHEN and SYDVKM. This CDR3 has 14 residues. V was pared by 6 bases and J by 4 bases, with 15 bases between. In nucleotides, the CDR3 is TGTGCCAGCAGGGGGCGAGGGGACCGAGAGACCCAGTACTTC. It translates to CASRGRGDRETQYF.

The CDR3: CASSQGIETQYF. DNA for the CDR3: TGTGCCAGCAGTCAGGGGATAGAGACCCAGTACTTC. V usage is TRBV6-5 and J usage is TRBJ2-5; perhaps TRBD1 as D (6 bases). V was trimmed by 5 bases and J by 4 bases, leaving 8 bases between them. The V gene's germline CDR1 is MNHEY and CDR2 SVGAGI. The CDR3 runs to 12 residues.

The CDR3 is CASSPPRDRDGTQYF. The CDR3 DNA sequence: TGTGCCAGCAGCCCGCCCCGGGACAGGGATGGGACCCAGTACTTC. This chain links TRBV6-6 with TRBJ2-5; 9 positions agree with TRBD1. V lost 6 bases and J lost 7; bases outside the gene matches: 12. This CDR3 comprises 15 residues. Germline CDR1 is MNHNY and CDR2 is SVGAGI (reference sequence).

This clone was recorded only once. V gene TRBV6-1 combines with J gene TRBJ2-7; 7 nucleotides agree with TRBD1. Unmatched junction bases numbered 1, after V lost 6 bases and J lost 5 bases. Germline V gene lookup returns CDR1 MNHNS and CDR2 SASEGT. The CDR3 runs to 11 residues. In DNA form, the CDR3 reads TGTGCCAGCAGACAGGGGAACGAGCAGTACTTC. It encodes CASRQGNEQYF.

The chain joins TRBV5-5 to TRBJ2-2; a possible D gene is TRBD1 (5 bases). Germline CDR1 and CDR2: SGHKS and YYEKEE (reference sequence). V was clipped by 2 bases and J by 7 bases, with 6 bases between them. This CDR3 region has 12 residues. CDR3 sequence: CASSFQGGELFF. The CDR3 DNA reads TGTGCCAGCAGCTTCCAGGGCGGGGAGCTGTTTTTT.

The rearrangement links TRBV6-1 to TRBJ2-1, with 7 bases matching TRBD2. CDR3 length: 15 amino acids. Germline trimming cut 5 bases from V and 2 bases from J; bases unmatched to any gene: 6. The V gene's germline CDR1 is MNHNS and CDR2 SASEGT. The CDR3 DNA reads TGTGCCAGCAGTAAACTAGCGACTCCCTACAATGAGCAGTTCTTC. As protein: CASSKLATPYNEQFF.

The J gene is TRBJ1-4, the V gene TRBV19, with D unresolved. V was pared by 2 bases and J by 5 bases, with 6 bases between. The CDR3 is 13 residues long. The germline CDR1 and CDR2 sequences are LNHDA and SQIVND (reference sequence). In nucleotides, the CDR3 is TGTGCCAGTAGTATAATGGGGAATGAAAAACTGTTTTTT. Translated: CASSIMGNEKLFF.

The rearrangement uses TRBV6-5 and TRBJ2-5, with TRBD1 matching 8 bases. The germline V gene has CDR1 MNHEY and CDR2 SVGAGI. J was trimmed by 6 bases and V by 4 bases; bases with no gene match: 4. There are 13 residues in the CDR3. The chain's CDR3 is CASSSQGAKTQYF. As DNA, the CDR3 is TGTGCCAGCAGTTCTCAGGGGGCCAAGACCCAGTACTTC.

V and J are TRBV9 and TRBJ1-5, with D possibly TRBD1 on 6 matching bases. The length of the CDR3 is 17 residues. V shed 0 bases and J shed 0 bases, with 13 bases lying between them. CDR1 and CDR2 from the germline V gene are SGDLS and YYNGEE. The CDR3 DNA sequence: TGTGCCAGCAGCGTAGTAGGGTCAGGGGATAGCAATCAGCCCCAGCATTTT. It specifies CASSVVGSGDSNQPQHF.

The V and J genes are TRBV5-1 and TRBJ2-3; D not resolved. Germline CDR1 and CDR2: SGHRS and YFSETQ. Trimming took off 0 bases at V and 2 bases at J, with 7 bases between the two ends. There are 14 residues in the CDR3. The CDR3 here is CASSLELLTDTQYF. The CDR3 DNA sequence: TGCGCCAGCAGCTTGGAGCTGCTCACAGATACGCAGTATTTT.

The chain links TRBV2 to TRBJ2-2; no definite D call. Looked up from germline, CDR1 is SNHLY and CDR2 is FYNNEI. Trimming left V 4 bases short and J 2 bases short, with 11 bases between. The CDR3 is 15 residues long. CDR3 sequence (DNA): TGTGCCAGCAGTGTTCTCGAGACCAACACCGGGGAGCTGTTTTTT. Translating gives CASSVLETNTGELFF.

The chain employs TRBV18 and TRBJ2-7; 7 nucleotides agree with TRBD1. V gave up 8 bases and J gave up 6 bases; unmatched junction bases: 19. There are 16 residues in the CDR3. In germline, CDR1 is KGHSH, CDR2 LQKENI. DNA of the CDR3: TGTGCCAGCCCTGAGGCGCGGACAGGTTCGGGTGCCGAGCAGTACTTC. Translating it yields CASPEARTGSGAEQYF.

The rearrangement uses TRBV2 and TRBJ1-5, with D maybe TRBD1 (5 bases). The length of the CDR3 is 15 residues. V was cut by 8 bases and J by 6 bases, with 20 bases left in between. In germline, CDR1 is SNHLY, CDR2 FYNNEI. The CDR3 coding sequence is TGTGCCAGCGGCGGCGGGGGGATCGAAGGTCAGCCCCAGCATTTT. Translation: CASGGGGIEGQPQHF.

The genes are TRBV5-6 and TRBJ1-5; TRBD1 aligns across 9 bases. There are 16 residues in the CDR3. J lost 4 bases, V lost 4 bases, and 9 bases had no gene match. Germline V lookup: CDR1 SGHDT, CDR2 YYEEEE. CDR3 amino acids: CASSVNFGQGNQPQHF. The CDR3 DNA follows: TGTGCCAGCAGCGTTAATTTCGGACAGGGGAATCAGCCCCAGCATTTT. Based on the CDR3 plus reference TRBV5-6 and TRBJ1-5, the full variable domain is DAGVTQSPTHLIKTRGQQVTLRCSPKSGHDTVSWYQQALGQGPQFIFQYYEEEERQRGNFPDRFSGHQFPNYSSELNVNALLLGDSALYLCASSVNFGQGNQPQHFGDGTRLSIL.

The V gene is TRBV10-3, the J gene TRBJ2-1, with 10 bases lining up with TRBD2. Germline values: CDR1 ENHRY, CDR2 SYGVKD. This CDR3 contains 14 residues. V was pared by 6 bases and J by 8 bases, with 7 bases of the junction left unmatched. CDR3 DNA sequence: TGTGCCATCAGCCCGACTAGCGGGCCCCATGAGCAGTTCTTC. This encodes CAISPTSGPHEQFF.

To note about this clone: Other DNA sequences in the same sample also yield this CDR3. This chain connects TRBV19 to TRBJ2-7; unclear D gene. The CDR3 totals 12 residues. Germline CDR1 and CDR2: LNHDA and SQIVND (reference sequence). Trimming left V 4 bases short and J 3 bases short, with 7 bases between. CDR3 coding DNA: TGTGCCAGTAGTAACTCATTCTACGAGCAGTACTTC. This gives the protein CASSNSFYEQYF.

The table lists this clone with a count of one. The chain has TRBV5-1 and TRBJ2-3; D is unclear. V was trimmed by 2 bases and J by 2 bases, leaving 9 bases between them. The V gene's germline CDR1 is SGHRS and CDR2 YFSETQ. The CDR3 is 14 amino acids. DNA for the CDR3: TGCGCCAGCAGCTTTGGCCGCTACACAGATACGCAGTATTTT. This codes for CASSFGRYTDTQYF.

The table lists this clone with a count of one. The genes are TRBV27 and TRBJ2-5, with TRBD2 identical over 11 bases. The V gene end was trimmed by 6 bases and the J gene end by 5 bases; junction bases not matched to a gene: 8. CDR3 length: 15 amino acids. Germline assignment: CDR1 MNHEY and CDR2 SMNVEV (reference sequence). The CDR3 here is CASSPVRTSGETQYF. The CDR3 DNA follows: TGTGCCAGCAGCCCCGTCAGGACTAGCGGGGAGACCCAGTACTTC.

This rearrangement joins TRBV7-9 to TRBJ2-7, with D hard to call. CDR3 length equals 13 residues. With 4 bases removed from V and 3 bases from J, the gap between germline ends came to 10 bases. Germline assignment: CDR1 SEHNR and CDR2 FQNEAQ (reference sequence). The CDR3 here is CASSSGGVYEQYF. CDR3 bases: TGTGCCAGCAGCTCCGGTGGGGTCTACGAGCAGTACTTC.

As concerns this clone: Germline is not matched at one junction end, which may reflect a read error. The V gene is TRBV27, the J gene TRBJ2-7; unclear D gene. The CDR3 sequence is 8 residues long. The germline V gene encodes CDR1 MNHEY and CDR2 SMNVEV (reference sequence). This CDR3 reads CASSLIFF. In DNA, the CDR3 is TGTGCCAGCAGTTTAATTTTTTTC.